The next 6 T cell receptor beta chains were all read from a single sample in a study of shared clonotypes between healthy human individuals. The repertoire was sequenced with immunoSEQ multiplex PCR; TCRdb's copy has only in-frame clones and lacks some. The table records about 2,200,000 clones, 90% to 95% of them present only once. CD45RO negativity and positive selection for CCR7 defined naive CD8 cells, a population that excluded terminally differentiated effector memory CD45RA+ cells. Sequenced sample: naive CD8+ T cells from PBMCs. Receptor source: a man aged 18 to 35 in good health. Some clones in this sample may be carry-over from other donors' samples.

The rearrangement joins TRBV9 to TRBJ2-2; 13 positions match TRBD2. The ends lost 4 bases at V and 7 bases at J; junction bases unmatched: 13. This CDR3 region has 18 residues. CDR1 is SGDLS, CDR2 YYNGEE, per germline. The CDR3 bases are TGTGCCAGCAGCTCGAGGGTACTAGCGGGAGGGGTCAGCGGGGAGCTGTTTTTT. Its translation: CASSSRVLAGGVSGELFF.

The rearrangement uses TRBV7-2 and TRBJ1-1; D gene uncertain. The CDR3 is 15 amino acids. In germline, CDR1 is SGHTA, CDR2 FQGNSA. V gave up 4 bases and J gave up 1 base, with 13 bases separating them. The CDR3 DNA is TGTGCCAGCAGCTACCCCCCCGGGCAGAACACTGAAGCTTTCTTT. Translation: CASSYPPGQNTEAFF. Variable domain in full (rest from reference TRBV7-2 and TRBJ1-1): GAGVSQSPSNKVTEKGKDVELRCDPISGHTALYWYRQSLGQGLEFLIYFQGNSAPDKSGLPSDRFSAERTGGSVSTLTIQRTQQEDSAVYLCASSYPPGQNTEAFFGQGTRLTVV.

The CDR3 DNA is TGTGCCAGCAGCTTCGGCAGGGACGAAGCTTTCTTT. It is translated as CASSFGRDEAFF. The chain combines TRBV7-8 with TRBJ1-1; D is perhaps TRBD1 (5 bases). V was clipped by 3 bases and J by 8 bases, with 10 bases between them. Germline V gene data show CDR1 as SGHVS and CDR2 as FQNEAQ. The CDR3 totals 12 residues.

The V call is TRBV6-5, the J call TRBJ2-5, with unresolved D. The J call is in doubt because the DNA end fits TRBJ2-7 better. CDR3 length equals 13 residues. The germline CDR1 and CDR2 sequences are MNHEY and SVGAGI. Here the CDR3 DNA reads TGTGCCAGCAGTTACAGGGAAACCTACGAGCAGTACTTC. Its translation: CASSYRETYEQYF.

This rearrangement joins TRBV27 to TRBJ2-3; TRBD1 matches 8 bases. Germline CDR1 is MNHEY and CDR2 is SMNVEV (reference sequence). The CDR3 runs to 15 residues. Germline trimming cut 4 bases from V and 4 bases from J; bases unmatched to any gene: 7. The CDR3 bases are TGTGCCAGCAGTTCCCGGGACAGGTCCTCAGATACGCAGTATTTT. Translated, it gives CASSSRDRSSDTQYF.

V and J are TRBV12-5 and TRBJ2-3; D is unresolved. This CDR3 has 13 amino acids. CDR1 is LGHNT, CDR2 FRNRAP, per germline. Trimming removed 2 bases at V and 4 bases at J, with 7 bases between. In nucleotides, the CDR3 is TGTGCTAGTGGTTTGTGGGCCGCAGATACGCAGTATTTT. Translated, it gives CASGLWAADTQYF.